This TCR beta chain comes out of a study of vaccination effects on CD4 cells after COVID-19 (dated by TCRdb to between 2021 and 2024). Notes on the research overall: Each participant received two doses of an mRNA SARS-CoV-2 vaccine, either BNT162b2 or mRNA-1273. In both COVID-19 convalescent patients and infection-naive vaccine recipients, the study compared SARS-CoV-2 spike-specific CD4+ TCR repertoires from before mRNA vaccination with those from after it. Altogether, 10 COVID-19 convalescent patients and a few SARS-CoV-2-naive healthy vaccine recipients made up the full study. In the study, cultures from other donors were sequenced using the Oncomine TCR Beta short-read assay on an Illumina iSeq 100.

Details on this clone: Its cognate antigen has yet to be identified. Base qualities are missing; no much larger clone stands one base away.

The ViraFEST assay stimulated PBMC with viral peptide pools and then used TCR sequencing to identify antigen-specific CD4+ T cell clonotypes by expansion. After approximately 11 days of culture, CD4+ T cells were isolated with the EasySep CD4+ T cell isolation kit. Negative nucleocapsid antibody results before and after vaccination confirmed that the healthy vaccine recipients had no prior SARS-CoV-2 infection. About 2 million PBMC per well were cultured in IMDM with about 4.5% human AB serum, 8.5 to 10 IU/ml IL-2 and gentamicin, plus 10 ug/ml peptides. Half of the culture medium was replaced with fresh IL-2-containing medium on days 3 and 7. Each peptide stimulation condition was cultured in triplicate wells unless otherwise noted. Using Ficoll-Paque Plus gradient centrifugation, PBMC were separated from whole blood and then either used fresh or cryopreserved at -140C. The overlapping peptide pools covered the spike proteins of SARS-CoV-2 and of the common cold coronaviruses HCoV-NL63, HCoV-OC43 and HCoV-229E. Genomic DNA was extracted from cultured CD4+ T cells with the QIAamp micro DNA kit.

The full study reports these points: Among healthy vaccine recipients, nearly all vaccine-induced clones were SARS-CoV-2 mono-reactive, and only 1 of 255 was cross-reactive with common cold coronaviruses. Limitations of the study were the small number of convalescent patients and the absence of early post-infection timepoints. Marked clonal contraction was observed in both infection-induced and vaccine-induced clones at late post-vaccination timepoints, consistent with waning T cell responses.

Trimming at the junction amounts to 4 bases on V and 3 bases on J, and the germline ends lie 9 bases apart. CDR1 and CDR2, looked up from the germline V gene, are ENHRY and SYGVKD. The CDR3 numbers 13 residues from cysteine through phenylalanine. Solely the CDR3 DNA is kept, with 39 bases framed from the first base. Library generation was performed with the immunoSEQ multiplex PCR assay. DNA from the CD4+ T cells that had been cultured and isolated underwent TCR beta CDR3 sequencing. Regarding the original processing steps: The analysis removed non-productive TCR sequences, trimmed reads to the CDR3 region, and retained only CDR3s that were 7 or more amino acids long. The MANAFEST web app was used to pick out antigen-specific clonotypes by comparing their expansion in peptide wells with that in reference cultures. To be called positive, a clone needed expansion at FDR<0.05 compared with the reference and with all other wells, an odds ratio greater than 5, and a frequency greater than 0.1% in two replicate wells. Clonotypes significantly expanded in SARS-CoV-2 spike wells and in at least one common cold coronavirus spike condition were defined as cross-reactive. Using the stringdist R package, CDR3 similarity was measured by Levenshtein distance, and unrooted trees were constructed with ape in R 3.6.1. TCRdb carries this immuneACCESS record with in-frame sequences only. Its versions omit some clonotypes, under half of them owing to an unresolved V gene in the studies checked, with the rest unexplained. The DNA was the basis for D and trimming; V, J and clone size are from that table. This sample has 35,000 to 45,000 clones in its table, and roughly four fifths of those were observed once. The ten largest make up roughly a tenth of the sample.

The material was CD4+ T cells from PBMCs cultured with SARS-CoV-2 spike peptides, obtained before COVID-19 vaccination. The cell subset or site label, read with the paper, signifies: SARS-CoV-2 spike overlapping peptide pool stimulation. The sequence was obtained from a human donor who received a COVID-19 vaccine. The rearrangement combines TRBV10-3 with TRBJ2-5; the D gene is possibly TRBD2, with 5 bases matching. CDR3 protein: CAISGTGKETQYF. Here is the DNA: TGTGCCATCAGTGGGACTGGAAAAGAGACCCAGTACTTC.